The sequence of this T cell receptor beta chain was determined in a study of siplizumab effects on memory and regulatory T cells. Trimming took off 1 base at V and 7 bases at J, with 13 bases between the two ends. The CDR3 has 15 residues. CDR1 is LNHDA and CDR2 is SQIVND in the germline V gene (reference sequence). Worth noting for this clone: No antigen is known for it.

The assay was immunoSEQ multiplex PCR, and TCRdb's table has in-frame clones only and misses some. The sample lists some 96,000 clones; about 91% were seen once. Findings of the study overall: The study found naive T cells seemingly more diverse than memory cells and seemingly major alloresponse contributors. A naive or memory phenotype could not be assigned to roughly 75-96% of the proliferating CD4+ or CD8+ clones. Versus 25% to 30% in controls, the mappable alloreactive CD4+ clones averaged roughly 75% Treg-derived with siplizumab.

Input material: CD4+ T cells sorted from blood. The receptor comes from a human donor in good health. V and J are TRBV19 and TRBJ1-4, with unresolved D. CDR3 coding DNA: TGTGCCAGTAGTATAGTGGAGGCCCCGTCTGAAAAACTGTTTTTT. This codes for CASSIVEAPSEKLFF.